This section outlines one T cell receptor beta chain sequence together with its context. Its antigen is unidentified. The data are from a study of cytomegalovirus exposure and HLA in healthy donors. Trimming took 4 bases from V and 15 from J; bases not matched to a gene: 14. Germline V lookup: CDR1 SQVTM, CDR2 ANQGSEA. The CDR3 length is 13 residues. The primer mix had 60 Vbeta and 13 Jbeta primers. Sequenced by immunoSEQ multiplex PCR; TCRdb stores in-frame clones only, minus some. The data hold some 99,000 clones, with around 81% observed a single time. Study results and caveats: Among the sequence variants, a highly shared cluster was likely an artifact of sequencing. A later analysis found common viral pathogens apparently linked to several of the most significant clusters.

This receptor was identified in a woman under 40 in good health and CMV-seronegative. Sequenced: PBMCs. V is TRBV29-1 and J is TRBJ2-1; 8 bases line up with TRBD2. The chain's CDR3 is CSVVRLAGPHGFF. CDR3 coding DNA: TGCAGCGTTGTTCGGCTAGCGGGTCCACACGGGTTCTTC.